A single TCR beta chain is shown here with its context. Its target antigen remains unknown. Nothing much larger sits one base from this clone, and base qualities are not available. At one collaborating source in Seattle, patients were enrolled during active infection and were followed longitudinally through the course of disease. Collaborating institutions collected whole blood in K2EDTA tubes following their own protocols. For TCRbeta analysis, collaborators shipped samples in one of three forms: frozen whole blood, isolated PBMCs, or DNA extracted from either of those sample types. TCRbeta CDR3 regions were amplified from genomic DNA by means of the immunoSEQ Assay, a bias-controlled multiplex PCR. Per the source publication's procedure: The number of nucleated cells in each sample was estimated from the amplification of reference gene primers within the assay. To quantify the absolute abundance of each unique TCRbeta CDR3 rearrangement, sequence reads were collapsed and filtered. Productive Simpson clonality was computed per sample as the square root of Simpson's diversity index over productive rearrangements. In its TCRdb copy, this immuneACCESS table keeps in-frame sequences only and misses some clones. Where compared with another copy, unresolved V genes explain less than half of these, and the others have no known cause. V and J calls plus clone size are reproduced from that table; the DNA served to infer D and trimming. This sample holds some 240,000 clones; around 90% were observed only once. The ten most abundant clones make up around 9.6% of the sample.

The germline V gene (reference sequence) gives CDR1 as MNHNY and CDR2 as SVGAGI. Trimming removed 5 bases from V and 5 bases from J; the gene matches leave 9 bases unexplained. The CDR3 starts with the cysteine, ends with the phenylalanine, and has 16 residues. The CDR3 DNA has 48 bases and is translated from base 1. The sample is drawn from a study of blood T cell repertoires in COVID-19 (dated by TCRdb to about 2020). Turning to the overall study: The collaborator samples originated in the United States, Italy and Spain and spanned the acute and convalescent phases of COVID-19. The repertoires were released in a freely available public database meant as a resource for research on the immune response to SARS-CoV-2. HLA class I and class II types, where available, came from metadata supplied by the sample provider rather than from assay-based typing. The dataset comprised deeply sampled blood TCRbeta repertoires from subjects exposed to, actively infected with, or recovered from COVID-19. The material from the prospective study consisted of cDNA or gDNA derived from T cells, B-cell-depleted T cells, or PBMCs. A de-identified subject ID, COVID-19 status, age in years and sex were almost always included in the sample metadata. Samples were obtained from the ongoing ImmuneRACE study (first 160 participants) and from some 1,300 subjects provided by 6 global collaborators.

General conclusions and limits of the study: The amount of clinical and demographic metadata varied by source and participant and was provided uncurated.

The sequence joins TRBV6-6 to TRBJ2-2, with 9 junctional bases fitting TRBD1. The sequence was collected from a woman in her 70s with COVID-19, enrolled during active disease. The sample comprised peripheral blood. The CDR3 here reads CASSTRGQGSTGELFF. The DNA sequence is given as TGTGCCAGCAGTACACGGGGACAGGGAAGTACCGGGGAGCTGTTTTTT.